The 14 T cell receptor beta chains below were found in one sample sequenced in a study of T-cell reconstitution after alpha-beta-depleted transplantation in children. Unique molecular identifiers were used in preparing the TCRbeta library. In TCRdb, the PCR reads were re-called with MiXCR into one record per CDR3 protein. Here the sample spans about 17,000 distinct CDR3 sequences, 9.5% to 15% being singletons. The starting material was PBMCs, mostly from graft donor cells, obtained 180 days after TCRalphabeta/CD19-depleted stem cell transplant. The receptors shown here come from a boy in the first two years of life who had a stem cell transplant for Wiskott-Aldrich syndrome, so the T cells may come from the graft donor.

This clonotype has a count of ten or more. The rearrangement uses TRBV29-1 and TRBJ2-5; 8 bases fit TRBD2. This CDR3 contains 15 residues. Trimming at V came to 6 bases and at J to 4 bases, leaving 13 bases not matched to a gene. CDR1 is SQVTM and CDR2 is ANQGSEA in the germline V gene. CDR3 nucleotide sequence: TGCAGCGTGGCAAGGGAGCGGGAGAGGAGAGAGACCCAGTACTTC. This codes for CSVARERERRETQYF.

The chain is built from TRBV6-5 and TRBJ2-2; a possible D gene is TRBD2 (5 bases). The CDR3 totals 15 residues. CDR1 is MNHEY and CDR2 is SVGAGI in the germline V gene. V shed 2 bases and J shed 2 bases, with 9 bases lying between them. DNA for the CDR3: TGTGCCAGCAGTTACGTCGGGGTAAACACCGGGGAGCTGTTTTTT. Translation gives CASSYVGVNTGELFF.

The rearrangement joins TRBV30 to TRBJ1-2; D remains unclear. This CDR3 region has 10 residues. V lost 3 bases, J lost 3 bases, and 2 bases lay in between. Germline V gene lookup returns CDR1 GTSNPN and CDR2 SVGIG (reference sequence). CDR3 sequence reads: CAWSHYGYTF. Here the CDR3 DNA reads TGTGCCTGGAGCCACTATGGCTACACCTTC.

This clonotype turned up a few times. The rearrangement joins TRBV4-1 to TRBJ1-5; 7 nucleotides agree with TRBD1. After removal of 5 bases from V and 1 base from J, the junction contained 2 bases not matched to a gene. The CDR3 has 14 residues. Per the germline V gene, CDR1 is MGHRA and CDR2 is YSYEKL. The CDR3 DNA reads as TGCGCCAGCAGCTTGGGACAGAGCAATCAGCCCCAGCATTTT. Encoded protein: CASSLGQSNQPQHF.

The chain joins TRBV5-1 to TRBJ2-5; the match to TRBD2 covers 14 bases. The V gene end was trimmed by 3 bases and the J gene end by 5 bases; junction bases not matched to a gene: 6. In germline, CDR1 is SGHRS, CDR2 YFSETQ. The CDR3 contains 16 residues. The CDR3 reads CASSSGLAGDGETQYF. CDR3 bases: TGCGCCAGCAGCTCGGGACTAGCGGGAGACGGGGAGACCCAGTACTTC.

The chain is built from TRBV29-1 and TRBJ2-1, with 10 bases that match TRBD1. The CDR3 covers 15 residues. The germline CDR1 and CDR2 sequences are SQVTM and ANQGSEA. The ends lost 4 bases at V and 2 bases at J; junction bases unmatched: 5. In nucleotides, the CDR3 is TGCAGCGTTGGATCCGGACAGGGGGCCTACAATGAGCAGTTCTTC. Residues: CSVGSGQGAYNEQFF.

This clonotype was detected ten times or more. The rearrangement links TRBV4-2 to TRBJ1-5; D not resolved. V was pared by 1 base and J by 2 bases, with 18 bases between. Germline V gene data show CDR1 as LGHNA and CDR2 as YNFKEQ. This CDR3 has 18 residues. CDR3 DNA: TGTGCCAGCAGCCAAGGCGCGGACCCCCTGGCTGGCAATCAGCCCCAGCATTTT. Residues: CASSQGADPLAGNQPQHF.

This clonotype was counted many times. This rearrangement joins TRBV5-1 to TRBJ2-1, with D tentatively TRBD1 (6 bases). This CDR3 spans 14 amino acids. Germline-derived CDR1 and CDR2 are SGHRS and YFSETQ. V lost 3 bases, J lost 7 bases, and 14 bases lay in between. This CDR3 is CASSYPGHLNEQFF. CDR3 nucleotide sequence: TGCGCCAGCAGCTACCCGGGACACCTAAATGAGCAGTTCTTC.

To note about this clonotype: A read error may be the cause here, since a much bigger clone is one base away. CDR3 residues: CCARDKGASSNYNEQFF. Here the CDR3 DNA reads TGCTGTGCCCGAGATAAGGGGGCCAGTTCAAACTACAATGAGCAGTTCTTC. The chain recombines TRBV20-1 with TRBJ2-1, with TRBD1 matching over 7 bases. Germline values: CDR1 DFQATT, CDR2 SNEGSKA (reference sequence). There are 17 residues in the CDR3.

This clonotype was counted only a few times. This sequence joins TRBV20-1 and TRBJ1-5, with D perhaps matching TRBD1 (6 bases). Trimming stripped 6 bases from V and 5 bases from J, with 20 bases between. CDR1 is DFQATT, CDR2 SNEGSKA, per germline (reference sequence). The CDR3 has 15 amino acids. Written as DNA, the CDR3 is TGCAGTGCAGGGGGACGGGGAGGGGGGCATCAGCCCCAGCATTTT. The encoded protein is CSAGGRGGGHQPQHF.

Many counts were recorded for this clonotype. The V gene is TRBV21-1, the J gene TRBJ2-1. TRBV21-1 has pseudogene status. The CDR3 spans 15 residues. This CDR3 is CASSKQKGSYNEQFF. The CDR3 DNA reads as TGTGCCAGCAGCAAACAAAAGGGCTCCTACAATGAGCAGTTCTTC.

This clonotype was counted between two and nine times. The chain has TRBV19 and TRBJ1-1, with D hard to call. V lost 1 base, J lost 0 bases, and 9 bases lay in between. CDR1 LNHDA and CDR2 SQIVND come from the germline V gene (reference sequence). The CDR3 spans 15 residues. CDR3 nucleotide sequence: TGTGCCAGTAGTATAGGAAGGGTTATGAACACTGAAGCTTTCTTT. This gives the protein CASSIGRVMNTEAFF.

This clonotype appeared a few times. V usage is TRBV20-1 and J usage is TRBJ2-7, with 8 bases matching TRBD2. The CDR3 runs to 14 residues. In germline, CDR1 is DFQATT, CDR2 SNEGSKA (reference sequence). V lost 1 base to trimming and J lost 3 bases; unmatched junction nucleotides: 5. Written as DNA, the CDR3 is TGCAGTGCTAGAGGGACTAGCACTATCTACGAGCAGTACTTC. Translated: CSARGTSTIYEQYF.

The J gene is TRBJ2-1, the V gene TRBV19; TRBD2 agrees at 13 bases. This CDR3 is built from 15 residues. The V gene's germline CDR1 is LNHDA and CDR2 SQIVND (reference sequence). Losses at the gene ends were 9 bases for V and 9 bases for J; bases not matched to a gene: 11. The DNA of the CDR3 is TGTGCCAGCTCCGGGACTAGCGGGAAAGTCCGTGAGCAGTTCTTC. Translating it yields CASSGTSGKVREQFF. The full variable domain, completed using reference TRBV19 and TRBJ2-1, is DGGITQSPKYLFRKEGQNVTLSCEQNLNHDAMYWYRQDPGQGLRLIYYSQIVNDFQKGDIAEGYSVSREKKESFPLTVTSAQKNPTAFYLCASSGTSGKVREQFFGPGTRLTVL.